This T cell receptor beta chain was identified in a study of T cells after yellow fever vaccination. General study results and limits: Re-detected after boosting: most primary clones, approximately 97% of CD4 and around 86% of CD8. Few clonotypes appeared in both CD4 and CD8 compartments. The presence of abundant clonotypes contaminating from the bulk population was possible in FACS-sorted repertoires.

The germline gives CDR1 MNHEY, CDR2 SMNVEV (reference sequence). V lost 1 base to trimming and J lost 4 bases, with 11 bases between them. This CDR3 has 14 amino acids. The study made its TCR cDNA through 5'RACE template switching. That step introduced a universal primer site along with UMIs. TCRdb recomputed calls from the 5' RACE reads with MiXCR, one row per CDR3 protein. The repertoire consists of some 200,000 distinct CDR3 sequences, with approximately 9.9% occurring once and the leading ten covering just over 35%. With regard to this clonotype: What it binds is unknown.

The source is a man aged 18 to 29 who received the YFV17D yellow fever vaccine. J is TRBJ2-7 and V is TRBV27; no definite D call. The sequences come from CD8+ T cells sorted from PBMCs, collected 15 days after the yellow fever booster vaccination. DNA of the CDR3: TGTGCCAGCAGTTTATTTCCAGGCCGGTACGAGCAGTACTTC. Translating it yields CASSLFPGRYEQYF.